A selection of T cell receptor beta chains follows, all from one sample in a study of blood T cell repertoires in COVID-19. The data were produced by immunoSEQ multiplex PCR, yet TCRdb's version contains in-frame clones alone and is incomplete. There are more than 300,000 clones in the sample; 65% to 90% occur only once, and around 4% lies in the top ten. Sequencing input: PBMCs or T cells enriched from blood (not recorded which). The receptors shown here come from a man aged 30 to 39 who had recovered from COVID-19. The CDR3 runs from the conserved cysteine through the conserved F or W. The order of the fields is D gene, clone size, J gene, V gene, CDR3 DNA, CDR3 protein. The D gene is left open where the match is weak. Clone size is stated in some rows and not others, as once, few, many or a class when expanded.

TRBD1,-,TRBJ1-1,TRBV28,TGTGCCAGCAGTAAAACCGGGACAGGGAGGAACACTGAAGCTTTCTTT,CASSKTGTGRNTEAFF
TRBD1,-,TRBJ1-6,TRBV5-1,TGCGCCAGCAGCTACCGACAGGGGGCCCTCCACTTT,CASSYRQGALHF
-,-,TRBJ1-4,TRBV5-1,TGCGCCAGCAGCCTCCGGCCTAGGGGGACGGCAGAAAAACTGTTTTTT,CASSLRPRGTAEKLFF
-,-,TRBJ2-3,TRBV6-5,TGTGCCAGCAGTTATTCTCGGGGAGCTAGCACAGATACGCAGTATTTT,CASSYSRGASTDTQYF
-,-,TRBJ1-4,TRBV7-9,TGTGCCAGCAGCTTAGCGGCAGGTGAAAAACTGTTTTTT,CASSLAAGEKLFF
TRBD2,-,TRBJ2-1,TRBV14,TGTGCCAGCAGCCAAGAACGGGTGTGGGCTAGCGGGAGGAGGGCCTACAATGAGCAGTTCTTC,CASSQERVWASGRRAYNEQFF
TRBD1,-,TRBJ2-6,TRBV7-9,TGTGCCAGCAGCAGCCGGACAGGCGATCCCTCTGGGGCCAACGTCCTGACTTTC,CASSSRTGDPSGANVLTF
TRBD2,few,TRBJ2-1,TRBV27,TGTGCCAGCAGTCCAGCGGGAGGGTACAATGAGCAGTTCTTC,CASSPAGGYNEQFF
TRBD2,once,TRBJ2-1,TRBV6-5,TGTGCCAGCAGTTCCCTTAGCGGGCGAACCTACAATGAGCAGTTCTTC,CASSSLSGRTYNEQFF
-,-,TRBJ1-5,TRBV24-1,TGTGCCGCCCGGCCAGACGGGAATCAGCCCCAGCATTTT,CAARPDGNQPQHF
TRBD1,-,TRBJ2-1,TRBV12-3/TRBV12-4,TGTGCCAGCAGTACCGACAGGGGACATGAGCAGTTCTTC,CASSTDRGHEQFF
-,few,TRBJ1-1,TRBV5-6,TGTGCCAGCAGCCGAGGGTTCACTGAAGCTTTCTTT,CASSRGFTEAFF
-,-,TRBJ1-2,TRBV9,TGTGCCAGCAGCGTAGCAACAGATCACTATGGCTACACCTTC,CASSVATDHYGYTF
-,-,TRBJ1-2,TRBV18,TGTGCCAGCTCACCAGACCTCCAGGGGTGCACCTTC,CASSPDLQGCTF
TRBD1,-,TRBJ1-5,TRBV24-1,TGTGCCACCAGTGACCGGGACAGGGGGTATAGCAATCAGCCCCAGCATTTT,CATSDRDRGYSNQPQHF
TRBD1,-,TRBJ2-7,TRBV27,TGTGCCAGCGGGCAGGGGGTTTCCTACGAGCAGTACTTC,CASGQGVSYEQYF
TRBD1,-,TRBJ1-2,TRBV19,TGTGCCAGTAGTATCACGACAGGGGCCTATGGCTACACCTTC,CASSITTGAYGYTF
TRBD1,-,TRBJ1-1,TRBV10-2,TGCGCCAGCAGCACAGGGGGATTTAGGTATATGAACACTGAAGCTTTCTTT,CASSTGGFRYMNTEAFF
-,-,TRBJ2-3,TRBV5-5,TGTGCCAGCAGCTTGACCCCGGGAGAGGTTCCCCCACCAGATACGCAGTATTTT,CASSLTPGEVPPPDTQYF
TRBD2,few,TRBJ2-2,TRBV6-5,TGTGCCAGCAAACGGGGACTAGCACGCACCGGGGAGCTGTTTTTT,CASKRGLARTGELFF
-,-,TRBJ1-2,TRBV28,TGTGCCAGCAGTTTAATCACATTAGGCTACACCTTC,CASSLITLGYTF
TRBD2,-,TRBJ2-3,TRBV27,TGTGCCAGCAGTTTTACCGGACTAGCCGCAAACACAGATACGCAGTATTTT,CASSFTGLAANTDTQYF